The 9 T cell receptor beta chains in this list originate from one sample, sequenced in a study of T cell responses to AZD1222 COVID-19 vaccine. Sequenced by immunoSEQ multiplex PCR; TCRdb stores in-frame clones only, minus some. Of 70,000 to 95,000 clones in the sample, around nine tenths are singletons; the top ten hold approximately 4.5%. The input for sequencing was peripheral blood, taken on day 0 of MenACWY control vaccination. Receptors originate from an adult in good health.

The genes are TRBV29-1 and TRBJ2-7, with D maybe TRBD1 (5 bases). CDR1 SQVTM and CDR2 ANQGSEA come from the germline V gene. V lost 6 bases, J lost 6 bases, and 12 bases lay in between. The CDR3 runs to 11 residues. For the CDR3, the DNA is TGCAGCGTCGCAGGGAAGAGCGAGCAGTACTTC. This codes for CSVAGKSEQYF.

V usage is TRBV7-2 and J usage is TRBJ1-2; D unresolved. The CDR3 totals 13 residues. V lost 6 bases and J 5 bases, leaving 13 bases between the germline ends. Germline V gene lookup returns CDR1 SGHTA and CDR2 FQGNSA. The CDR3 bases are TGTGCCAGCAGTAAGGGAGATGTTTATGGCTACACCTTC. Translated: CASSKGDVYGYTF.

J is TRBJ2-5 and V is TRBV7-2, with D perhaps TRBD1 (6 bases). The germline V and J ends were trimmed by 2 bases and 1 base, with 17 bases remaining between them. Germline V gene data show CDR1 as SGHTA and CDR2 as FQGNSA. CDR3 length: 17 residues. CDR3: CASSLSPPRGGQETQYF. The CDR3 DNA reads TGTGCCAGCAGCTTAAGCCCGCCCCGAGGGGGCCAAGAGACCCAGTACTTC.

This clone turned up a few times. Compared with germline, one end of the junction differs, possibly owing to a read error. The gene calls are TRBV18 and TRBJ2-1; tentatively, D is TRBD1 (5 bases). The CDR3 contains 14 residues. CDR1 and CDR2 (germline): KGHSH, LQKENI. CDR3 DNA sequence: TGTGCCAGCTCTCCACAAGGGGAACAGAATGAGCAGTTCTTC. Protein: CASSPQGEQNEQFF.

The chain couples TRBV6-2 or TRBV6-3 to TRBJ2-5; 10 bases are shared with TRBD1. The CDR3 is 14 residues long. The germline CDR1 and CDR2 sequences are MNHEY and SVGEGT. V was pared by 4 bases and J by 5 bases, with 4 bases of the junction left unmatched. This CDR3 is CASSFDRGRETQYF. The CDR3 coding sequence is TGTGCCAGCAGTTTCGACAGGGGGCGGGAGACCCAGTACTTC.

The chain links TRBV5-1 to TRBJ2-5, with 10 bases fitting TRBD1. CDR1 is SGHRS, CDR2 YFSETQ, per germline. V trimming: 3 bases; J trimming: 4 bases; junction bases outside the gene matches: 6. CDR3 size: 15 residues. The DNA for the CDR3 is TGCGCCAGCAGCTCAGGGACAGGGGCAGGAGAGACCCAGTACTTC. Translated: CASSSGTGAGETQYF.

The rearrangement joins TRBV3-1 (or the pseudogene TRBV3-2) to TRBJ2-7; D is possibly TRBD1 (5 bases). Germline-derived CDR1 and CDR2 are LGHDT and YNNKEL (reference sequence). V was clipped by 1 base and J by 7 bases, with 17 bases between them. The CDR3 loop spans 15 amino acids. The CDR3 loop is CASSQGFQGTFEQYF. CDR3 in DNA: TGTGCCAGCAGCCAAGGTTTCCAGGGCACGTTTGAGCAGTACTTC.

CDR3 nucleotide sequence: TGTGCCAGCAGCCAGGGACAGGGATGGGGCTACACCTTC. It is translated as CASSQGQGWGYTF. The genes are TRBV28 and TRBJ1-2, with 9 bases aligning to TRBD1. The V and J ends lost 6 bases and 8 bases, in that order; junction bases with no gene match: 7. The CDR3 consists of 13 residues. Germline CDR1 reads MDHEN; CDR2 reads SYDVKM.

The chain uses TRBV7-9 and TRBJ2-3, with no clear D. This CDR3 has 16 residues. Germline V gives CDR1 SEHNR, CDR2 FQNEAQ (reference sequence). V lost 3 bases and J lost 5, with 18 bases in between. CDR3 DNA: TGTGCCAGCAGCTTTATTAATCTGATCGCCGAAGATACGCAGTATTTT. Its protein product is CASSFINLIAEDTQYF. Full variable domain (rest looked up from reference TRBV7-9 and TRBJ2-3): DTGVSQNPRHKITKRGQNVTFRCDPISEHNRLYWYRQTLGQGPEFLTYFQNEAQLEKSRLLSDRFSAERPKGSFSTLEIQRTEQGDSAMYLCASSFINLIAEDTQYFGPGTRLTVL.